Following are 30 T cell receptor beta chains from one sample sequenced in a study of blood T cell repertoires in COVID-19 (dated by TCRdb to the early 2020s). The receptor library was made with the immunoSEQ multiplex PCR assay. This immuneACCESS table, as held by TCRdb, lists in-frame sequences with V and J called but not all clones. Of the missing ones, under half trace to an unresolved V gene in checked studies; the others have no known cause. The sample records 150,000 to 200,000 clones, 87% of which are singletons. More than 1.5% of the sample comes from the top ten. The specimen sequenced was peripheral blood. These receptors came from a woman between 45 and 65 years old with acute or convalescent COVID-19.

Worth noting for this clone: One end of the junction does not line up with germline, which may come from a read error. This CDR3 is CATSRRGASTGELFF. CDR3 bases: TGCGCCACCAGTCGTCGGGGAGCGTCAACCGGGGAGCTGTTTTTT. This chain uses TRBV10-2 with TRBJ2-2, with D perhaps TRBD2 (5 bases). The CDR3 is 15 amino acids. The V gene's germline CDR1 is WSHSY and CDR2 SAAADI.

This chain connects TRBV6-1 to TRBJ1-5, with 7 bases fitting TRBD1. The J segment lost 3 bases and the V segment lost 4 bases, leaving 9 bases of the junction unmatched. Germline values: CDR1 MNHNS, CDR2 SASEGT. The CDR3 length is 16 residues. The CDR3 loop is CASSVSGGTSNQPQHF. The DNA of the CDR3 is TGTGCCAGCAGTGTATCAGGGGGAACTTCCAATCAGCCCCAGCATTTT.

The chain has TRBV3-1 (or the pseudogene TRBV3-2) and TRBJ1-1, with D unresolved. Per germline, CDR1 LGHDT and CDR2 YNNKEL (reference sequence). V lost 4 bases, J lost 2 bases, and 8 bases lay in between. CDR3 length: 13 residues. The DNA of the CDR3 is TGTGCCAGCAGCCTGAGCACTAACACTGAAGCTTTCTTT. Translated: CASSLSTNTEAFF.

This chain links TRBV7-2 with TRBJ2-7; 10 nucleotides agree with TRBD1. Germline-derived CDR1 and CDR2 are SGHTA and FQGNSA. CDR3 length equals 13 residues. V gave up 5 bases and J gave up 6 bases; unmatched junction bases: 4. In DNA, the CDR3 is TGTGCCAGCAGCGGAGGACAGGGGGGCGAGCAGTACTTC. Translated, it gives CASSGGQGGEQYF.

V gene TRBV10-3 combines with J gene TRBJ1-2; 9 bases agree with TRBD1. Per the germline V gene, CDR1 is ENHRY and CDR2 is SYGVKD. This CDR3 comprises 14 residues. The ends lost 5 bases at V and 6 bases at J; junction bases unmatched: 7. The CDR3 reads CAISWTGETDGYTF. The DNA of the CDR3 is TGTGCCATCAGTTGGACAGGGGAGACAGATGGCTACACCTTC.

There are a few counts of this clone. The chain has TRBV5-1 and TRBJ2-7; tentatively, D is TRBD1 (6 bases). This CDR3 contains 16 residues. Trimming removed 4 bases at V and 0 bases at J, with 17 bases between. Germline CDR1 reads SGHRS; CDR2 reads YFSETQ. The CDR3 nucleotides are TGCGCCAGCAGCGAGGGTCCACAGGGAAGCTCCTACGAGCAGTACTTC. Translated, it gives CASSEGPQGSSYEQYF.

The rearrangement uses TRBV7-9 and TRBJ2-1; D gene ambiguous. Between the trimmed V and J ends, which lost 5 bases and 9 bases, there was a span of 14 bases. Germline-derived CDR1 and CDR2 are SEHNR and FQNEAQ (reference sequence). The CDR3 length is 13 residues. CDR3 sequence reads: CASSLPLNAEQFF. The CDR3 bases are TGTGCCAGCAGCCTACCCCTCAATGCTGAGCAGTTCTTC. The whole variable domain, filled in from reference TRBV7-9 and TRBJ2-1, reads DTGVSQNPRHKITKRGQNVTFRCDPISEHNRLYWYRQTLGQGPEFLTYFQNEAQLEKSRLLSDRFSAERPKGSFSTLEIQRTEQGDSAMYLCASSLPLNAEQFFGPGTRLTVL.

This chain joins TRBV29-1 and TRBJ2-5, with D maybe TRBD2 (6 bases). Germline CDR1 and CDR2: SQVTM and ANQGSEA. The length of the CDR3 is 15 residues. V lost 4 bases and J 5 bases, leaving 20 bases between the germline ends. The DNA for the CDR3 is TGCAGCGTTGTGTCGGGAGAGACTGGGGGGGAGACCCAGTACTTC. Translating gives CSVVSGETGGETQYF.

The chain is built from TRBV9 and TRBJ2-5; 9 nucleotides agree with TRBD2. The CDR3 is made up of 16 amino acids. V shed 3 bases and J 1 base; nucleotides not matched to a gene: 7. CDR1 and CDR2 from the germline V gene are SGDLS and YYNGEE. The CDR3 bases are TGTGCCAGCAGCGCTACATTAGCGGGAGCCCAAGAGACCCAGTACTTC. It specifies CASSATLAGAQETQYF.

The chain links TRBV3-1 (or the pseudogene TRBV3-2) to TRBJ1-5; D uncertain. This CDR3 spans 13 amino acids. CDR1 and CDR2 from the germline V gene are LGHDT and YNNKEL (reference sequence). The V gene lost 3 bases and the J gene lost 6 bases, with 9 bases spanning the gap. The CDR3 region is CASSHRGSQPQHF. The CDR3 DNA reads TGTGCCAGCAGCCACCGGGGAAGTCAGCCCCAGCATTTT.

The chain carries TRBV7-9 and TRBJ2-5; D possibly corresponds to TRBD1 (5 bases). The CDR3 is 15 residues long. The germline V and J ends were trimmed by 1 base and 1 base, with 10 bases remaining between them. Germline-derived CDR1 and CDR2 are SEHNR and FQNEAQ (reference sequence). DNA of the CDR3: TGTGCCAGCAGCTTAGTTGTCAGGGCCCAAGAGACCCAGTACTTC. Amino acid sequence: CASSLVVRAQETQYF.

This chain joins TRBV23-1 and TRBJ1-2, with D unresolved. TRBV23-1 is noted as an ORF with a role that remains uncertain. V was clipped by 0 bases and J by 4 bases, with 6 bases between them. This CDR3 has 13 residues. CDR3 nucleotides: TGCGCCAGCAGTCAATCCCAGGTCTATGGCTACACCTTC. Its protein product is CASSQSQVYGYTF.

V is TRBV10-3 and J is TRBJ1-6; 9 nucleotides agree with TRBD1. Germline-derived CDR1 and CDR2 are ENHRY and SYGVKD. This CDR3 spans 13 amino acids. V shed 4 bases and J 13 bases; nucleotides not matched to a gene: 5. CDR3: CAISGDRGSPLHF. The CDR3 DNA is TGTGCCATCAGTGGAGACAGGGGGTCTCCCCTCCACTTT.

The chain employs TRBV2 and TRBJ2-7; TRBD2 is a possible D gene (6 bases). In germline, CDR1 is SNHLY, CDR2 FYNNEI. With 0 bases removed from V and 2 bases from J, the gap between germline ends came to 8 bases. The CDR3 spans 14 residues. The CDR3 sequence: CASSEAGTAYEQYF. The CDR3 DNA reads TGTGCCAGCAGTGAAGCGGGGACTGCCTACGAGCAGTACTTC.

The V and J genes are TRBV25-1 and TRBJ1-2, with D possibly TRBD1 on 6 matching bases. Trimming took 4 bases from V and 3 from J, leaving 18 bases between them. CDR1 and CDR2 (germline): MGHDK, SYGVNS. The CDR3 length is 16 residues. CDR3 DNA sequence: TGTGCCAGCAGTGGCCCTAGGGGGGGGGTTTACTATGGCTACACCTTC. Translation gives CASSGPRGGVYYGYTF.

CDR3 in DNA: TGTGCCAGCAGTTCTTTCGGACTAGGTAATACAGATACGCAGTATTTT. Protein sequence: CASSSFGLGNTDTQYF. J is TRBJ2-3 and V is TRBV2; 7 bases match TRBD2. The junction had 11 bases not matched to a gene; V was cut back by 5 bases and J by 3 bases. The germline CDR1 and CDR2 sequences are SNHLY and FYNNEI. The CDR3 runs to 16 residues.

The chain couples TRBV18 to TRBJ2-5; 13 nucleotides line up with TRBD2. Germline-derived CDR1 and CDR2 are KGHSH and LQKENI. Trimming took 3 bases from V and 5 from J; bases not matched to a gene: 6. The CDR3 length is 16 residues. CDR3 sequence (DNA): TGTGCCAGCTCACCGGGACTAGCGGGGCTGGGGGAGACCCAGTACTTC. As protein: CASSPGLAGLGETQYF.

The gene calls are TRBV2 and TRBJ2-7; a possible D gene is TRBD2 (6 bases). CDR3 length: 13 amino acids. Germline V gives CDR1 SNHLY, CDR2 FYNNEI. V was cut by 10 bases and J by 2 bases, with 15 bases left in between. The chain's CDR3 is CATTRDLTYEQYF. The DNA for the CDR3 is TGTGCCACCACCCGGGACTTAACCTACGAGCAGTACTTC.

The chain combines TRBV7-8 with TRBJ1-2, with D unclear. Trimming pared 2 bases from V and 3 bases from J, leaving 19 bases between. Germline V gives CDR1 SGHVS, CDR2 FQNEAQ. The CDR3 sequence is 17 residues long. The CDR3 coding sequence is TGTGCCAGCAGCTTATTTCCCAGGAAGTTAAGCTACTATGGCTACACCTTC. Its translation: CASSLFPRKLSYYGYTF.

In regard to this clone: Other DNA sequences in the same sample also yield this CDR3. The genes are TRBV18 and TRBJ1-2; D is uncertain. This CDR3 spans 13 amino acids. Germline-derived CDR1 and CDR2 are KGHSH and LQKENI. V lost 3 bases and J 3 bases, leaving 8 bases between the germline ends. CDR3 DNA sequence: TGTGCCAGCTCACCGCAGGTAGACTATGGCTACACCTTC. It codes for CASSPQVDYGYTF.

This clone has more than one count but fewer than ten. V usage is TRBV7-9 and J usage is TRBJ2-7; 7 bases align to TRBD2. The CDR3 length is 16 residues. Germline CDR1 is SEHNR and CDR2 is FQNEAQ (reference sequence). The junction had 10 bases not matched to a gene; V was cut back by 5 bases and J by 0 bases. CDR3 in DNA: TGTGCCAGCAGCGTAACGGCCGGACTAGGCTCCTACGAGCAGTACTTC. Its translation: CASSVTAGLGSYEQYF.

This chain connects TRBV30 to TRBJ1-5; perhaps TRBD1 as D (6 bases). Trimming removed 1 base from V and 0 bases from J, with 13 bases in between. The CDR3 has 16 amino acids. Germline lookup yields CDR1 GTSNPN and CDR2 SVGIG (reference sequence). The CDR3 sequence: CAWSEGQQYSNQPQHF. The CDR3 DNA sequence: TGTGCCTGGAGTGAAGGACAGCAGTATAGCAATCAGCCCCAGCATTTT.

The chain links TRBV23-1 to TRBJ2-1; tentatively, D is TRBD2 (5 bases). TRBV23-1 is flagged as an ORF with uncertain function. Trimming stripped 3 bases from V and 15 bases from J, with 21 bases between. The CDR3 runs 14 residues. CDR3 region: CASSHPDPLDSRFF. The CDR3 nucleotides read TGCGCCAGCAGTCACCCGGATCCACTAGATTCGCGGTTCTTC.

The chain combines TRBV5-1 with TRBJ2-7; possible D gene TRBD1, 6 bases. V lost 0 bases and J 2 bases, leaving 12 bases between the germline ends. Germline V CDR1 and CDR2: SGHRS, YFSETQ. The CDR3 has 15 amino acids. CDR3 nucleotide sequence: TGCGCCAGCAGCTTGGACAGGGATAAGGCCTACGAGCAGTACTTC. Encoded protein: CASSLDRDKAYEQYF.

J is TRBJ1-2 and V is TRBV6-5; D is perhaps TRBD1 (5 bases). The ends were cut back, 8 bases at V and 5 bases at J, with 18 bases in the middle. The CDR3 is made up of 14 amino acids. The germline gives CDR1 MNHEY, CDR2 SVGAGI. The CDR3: CASSYRQGLYGYTF. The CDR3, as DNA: TGTGCCAGCTCCTACCGGCAGGGCCTTTATGGCTACACCTTC.

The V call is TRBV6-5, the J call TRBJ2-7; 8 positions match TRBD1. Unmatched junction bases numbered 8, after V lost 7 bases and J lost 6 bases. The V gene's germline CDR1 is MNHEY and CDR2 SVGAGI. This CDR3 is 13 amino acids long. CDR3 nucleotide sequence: TGTGCCAGCATGAGGCAGGGGGCAAGCGAGCAGTACTTC. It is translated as CASMRQGASEQYF.

CDR3 residues: CASSEGDGYYEQYF. The DNA of the CDR3 is TGTGCCAGCAGCGAGGGGGACGGATACTACGAGCAGTACTTC. The rearrangement uses TRBV9 and TRBJ2-7, with D perhaps TRBD1 (6 bases). There are 14 residues in the CDR3. The germline V gene has CDR1 SGDLS and CDR2 YYNGEE. Trimming removed 3 bases at V and 3 bases at J, with 13 bases between.

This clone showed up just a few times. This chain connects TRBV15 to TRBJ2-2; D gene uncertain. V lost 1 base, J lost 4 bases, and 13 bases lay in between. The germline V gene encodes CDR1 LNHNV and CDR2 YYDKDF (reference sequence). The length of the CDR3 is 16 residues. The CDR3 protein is CATSRGVDKSTGELFF. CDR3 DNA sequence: TGTGCCACCAGCAGAGGAGTCGACAAAAGCACCGGGGAGCTGTTTTTT.

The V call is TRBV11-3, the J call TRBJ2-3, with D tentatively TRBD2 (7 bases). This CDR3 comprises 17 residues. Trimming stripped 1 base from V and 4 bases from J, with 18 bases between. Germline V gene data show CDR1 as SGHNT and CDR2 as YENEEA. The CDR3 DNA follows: TGTGCCAGCAGCTTAGCTACCCTGGGGGGGCTAGCAGATACGCAGTATTTT. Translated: CASSLATLGGLADTQYF. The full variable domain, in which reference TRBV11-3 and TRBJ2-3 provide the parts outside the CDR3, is EAGVVQSPRYKIIEKKQPVAFWCNPISGHNTLYWYLQNLGQGPELLIRYENEEAVDDSQLPKDRFSAERLKGVDSTLKIQPAELGDSAVYLCASSLATLGGLADTQYFGPGTRLTVL.

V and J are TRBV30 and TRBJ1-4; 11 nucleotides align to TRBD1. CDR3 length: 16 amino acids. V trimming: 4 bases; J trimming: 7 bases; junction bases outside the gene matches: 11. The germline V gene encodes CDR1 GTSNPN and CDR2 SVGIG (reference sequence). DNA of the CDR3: TGTGCCTGGACCACGGACAGGGGGCGATTTCTTGAAAAACTGTTTTTT. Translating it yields CAWTTDRGRFLEKLFF.